This passage covers 25 T cell receptor beta chains from one sample sequenced in a study of blood T cell repertoires in COVID-19. Profiling relied on immunoSEQ multiplex PCR, and the TCRdb table lists in-frame clones only, not all of them. The sample has 100,000 or so clones; roughly four fifths are singletons. The sample comprised peripheral blood. These receptors all come from a man between 45 and 60 years old with active or convalescent COVID-19.

For the CDR3, the DNA is TGTGCCAGCAGCTTGGATCTTTCAGGCGCTGAAGCTTTCTTT. Its protein product is CASSLDLSGAEAFF. The V gene is TRBV5-5, the J gene TRBJ1-1; no reliable D call. The germline V gene encodes CDR1 SGHKS and CDR2 YYEKEE (reference sequence). V lost 0 bases to trimming and J lost 6 bases, with 12 bases between them. This CDR3 region has 14 residues.

CDR3 residues: CASSEGTGEQPQHF. CDR3 DNA: TGTGCCAGCAGTGAAGGGACAGGGGAACAGCCCCAGCATTTT. This chain joins TRBV2 and TRBJ1-5, with TRBD1 matching over 9 bases. V dropped 1 base and J dropped 7; count of bases not matched to a gene: 2. The germline gives CDR1 SNHLY, CDR2 FYNNEI. The CDR3 loop spans 14 amino acids.

The V gene is TRBV9, the J gene TRBJ2-1, with 7 bases matching TRBD1. V lost 0 bases to trimming and J lost 3 bases; unmatched junction nucleotides: 6. Germline V gives CDR1 SGDLS, CDR2 YYNGEE. The CDR3 spans 16 residues. CDR3 protein: CASSVALGTDYNEQFF. The CDR3 DNA follows: TGTGCCAGCAGCGTAGCCCTTGGGACAGACTACAATGAGCAGTTCTTC. Full variable domain (remainder filled in from reference TRBV9 and TRBJ2-1): DSGVTQTPKHLITATGQRVTLRCSPRSGDLSVYWYQQSLDQGLQFLIQYYNGEERAKGNILERFSAQQFPDLHSELNLSSLELGDSALYFCASSVALGTDYNEQFFGPGTRLTVL.

CDR3 in DNA: TGTGCCATCAGTGAGCCCGGGGGGGGCCGAACAGATACGCAGTATTTT. It specifies CAISEPGGGRTDTQYF. V and J are TRBV10-3 and TRBJ2-3; 8 nucleotides match TRBD2. Germline V gene data show CDR1 as ENHRY and CDR2 as SYGVKD. This CDR3 region has 16 residues. J was trimmed by 3 bases and V by 2 bases; bases with no gene match: 7.

V is TRBV19 and J is TRBJ1-5; 9 bases match TRBD1. The CDR3 runs to 14 residues. Germline trimming cut 5 bases from V and 4 bases from J; bases unmatched to any gene: 3. Germline CDR1 and CDR2: LNHDA and SQIVND (reference sequence). This CDR3 reads CASSQTGGNQPQHF. CDR3 in DNA: TGTGCCAGTAGTCAGACAGGGGGGAATCAGCCCCAGCATTTT. Combining the CDR3 with reference TRBV19 and TRBJ1-5 gives the whole variable domain DGGITQSPKYLFRKEGQNVTLSCEQNLNHDAMYWYRQDPGQGLRLIYYSQIVNDFQKGDIAEGYSVSREKKESFPLTVTSAQKNPTAFYLCASSQTGGNQPQHFGDGTRLSIL.

The chain joins TRBV5-1 to TRBJ1-2, with 7 bases that match TRBD1. This CDR3 spans 13 amino acids. Germline CDR1 SGHRS, CDR2 YFSETQ. V lost 9 bases, J lost 2 bases, and 7 bases stayed unmatched. DNA of the CDR3: TGCGCCACCCGACAGGGAGAAAACTATGGCTACACCTTC. Its protein is CATRQGENYGYTF.

The chain is built from TRBV19 and TRBJ2-2; 8 positions agree with TRBD2. In germline, CDR1 is LNHDA, CDR2 SQIVND (reference sequence). Trimming at V came to 7 bases and at J to 1 base, leaving 2 bases not matched to a gene. CDR3 length: 14 amino acids. CDR3 protein: CASTLAGNTGELFF. Written as DNA, the CDR3 is TGTGCCAGTACCCTAGCGGGGAACACCGGGGAGCTGTTTTTT.

J is TRBJ2-3 and V is TRBV11-3; the match to TRBD1 covers 7 bases. The CDR3 has 15 residues. The germline gives CDR1 SGHNT, CDR2 YENEEA. Trimming took 2 bases from V and 3 from J; bases not matched to a gene: 5. The CDR3 region has the DNA TGTGCCAGCAGCTTAACAGGGGCGGAGACAGATACGCAGTATTTT. It yields the protein CASSLTGAETDTQYF.

Of note for this clone: Germline is not matched at one junction end, which may reflect a read error. This chain links TRBV11-2 with TRBJ1-2; D ambiguous. There are 11 residues in the CDR3. The germline V gene has CDR1 SGHAT and CDR2 FQNNGV. CDR3 nucleotides: TGTGCCAGCAGCTTAGATCTACGCCCCGCCTTC. Amino acid sequence: CASSLDLRPAF.

The V gene is TRBV5-1, the J gene TRBJ1-6, with 12 bases that match TRBD1. This CDR3 is built from 14 residues. V was clipped by 4 bases and J by 9 bases; unmatched bases: 2. CDR1 and CDR2 (germline): SGHRS, YFSETQ. The CDR3 spells CASSTGQGASPLHF. CDR3 bases: TGCGCCAGCAGCACGGGACAGGGGGCTTCACCCCTCCACTTT.

This sequence joins TRBV19 and TRBJ1-1, with D possibly TRBD1 on 6 matching bases. The CDR3 is made up of 14 amino acids. The V end was cut by 4 bases, the J end by 5 bases, with 14 bases between. Looked up from germline, CDR1 is LNHDA and CDR2 is SQIVND (reference sequence). The CDR3 nucleotides are TGTGCCAGTAGTAGGGACACCGGGGGGACTGAAGCTTTCTTT. It codes for CASSRDTGGTEAFF.

V usage is TRBV7-2 and J usage is TRBJ2-5, with TRBD2 matching over 10 bases. Germline V gene sequence: CDR1 SGHTA, CDR2 FQGNSA. With V trimmed by 5 bases and J by 5 bases, 8 bases remained unmatched. This CDR3 comprises 15 residues. The CDR3 protein is CASSPSGGAQETQYF. CDR3 sequence (DNA): TGTGCCAGCAGCCCGAGCGGGGGGGCTCAGGAGACCCAGTACTTC.

This chain joins TRBV21-1 and TRBJ2-7; no DNA check was done on the table's D call, TRBD1. TRBV21-1 is given as a pseudogene. The CDR3 totals 9 residues. CDR3 amino acids: CASTSEQYV. CDR3 sequence (DNA): TGTGCCAGCACCAGCGAGCAGTACGTC.

The rearrangement links TRBV7-6 to TRBJ2-3; D unresolved. The germline CDR1 and CDR2 sequences are SGHVS and FNYEAQ. This CDR3 contains 13 residues. The V and J ends lost 0 bases and 3 bases respectively, with 4 bases between them. The CDR3 loop reads CASSLARTDTQYF. CDR3 nucleotide sequence: TGTGCCAGCAGCTTAGCGCGGACAGATACGCAGTATTTT. Looking up the rest from reference TRBV7-6 and TRBJ2-3 gives the full variable domain: GAGVSQSPRYKVTKRGQDVALRCDPISGHVSLYWYRQALGQGPEFLTYFNYEAQQDKSGLPNDRFSAERPEGSISTLTIQRTEQRDSAMYRCASSLARTDTQYFGPGTRLTVL.

The chain employs TRBV10-2 and TRBJ2-2; possibly TRBD2 for D (5 bases). Trimming took 7 bases from V and 5 from J, leaving 17 bases between them. This CDR3 is 15 amino acids long. Germline V lookup: CDR1 WSHSY, CDR2 SAAADI. As DNA, the CDR3 is TGCGCCAGCAAAGAGGCGGGTTTAGAAACCGGGGAGCTGTTTTTT. Translation: CASKEAGLETGELFF.

This clone was seen once. The chain uses TRBV6-5 and TRBJ1-1; D possibly corresponds to TRBD1 (5 bases). V shed 5 bases and J shed 1 base, with 8 bases lying between them. The germline gives CDR1 MNHEY, CDR2 SVGAGI. The CDR3 has 13 residues. Here the CDR3 reads CASSLTENTEAFF. The DNA of the CDR3 is TGTGCCAGCAGTCTGACAGAGAACACTGAAGCTTTCTTT.

J is TRBJ2-5 and V is TRBV10-3; TRBD2 might be the D (6 bases). The V gene lost 6 bases and the J gene lost 1 base, with 12 bases spanning the gap. The CDR3 is made up of 14 amino acids. Per germline, CDR1 ENHRY and CDR2 SYGVKD. The CDR3 loop reads CAISKDYSQETQYF. CDR3 nucleotides: TGTGCCATCAGCAAGGACTATTCCCAAGAGACCCAGTACTTC.

V usage is TRBV19 and J usage is TRBJ1-5; TRBD1 is a possible D gene (5 bases). The CDR3 spans 17 residues. V shed 7 bases and J shed 2 bases, with 21 bases lying between them. Germline V gene data show CDR1 as LNHDA and CDR2 as SQIVND (reference sequence). The CDR3 DNA sequence: TGTGCCAGTACCCCCCCCTCCCACGCGGGGGGCAATCAGCCCCAGCATTTT. Translated: CASTPPSHAGGNQPQHF.

CDR3 amino acids: CASSSWANTEAFF. The DNA of the CDR3 is TGTGCCAGCAGCTCCTGGGCGAACACTGAAGCTTTCTTT. The chain joins TRBV6-6 to TRBJ1-1; D unclear. Germline-derived CDR1 and CDR2 are MNHNY and SVGAGI (reference sequence). The CDR3 runs to 13 residues. V lost 6 bases, J lost 1 base, and 9 bases lay in between.

Only one count was recorded for this clone. The V gene is TRBV6-1, the J gene TRBJ2-3; 14 nucleotides line up with TRBD2. The CDR3 has 18 residues. Germline assignment: CDR1 MNHNS and CDR2 SASEGT. V was clipped by 2 bases and J by 8 bases; unmatched bases: 12. CDR3 in DNA: TGTGCCAGCAGTGAACAGGGGACTAGCGGGGGCCGCCAGGGTACGCAGTATTTT. Its protein is CASSEQGTSGGRQGTQYF.

This chain connects TRBV3-1 (or the pseudogene TRBV3-2) to TRBJ2-3; 10 positions match TRBD2. CDR3 length equals 14 residues. Germline V gene lookup returns CDR1 LGHDT and CDR2 YNNKEL (reference sequence). Trimming at V came to 7 bases and at J to 5 bases, leaving 6 bases not matched to a gene. The CDR3 DNA reads TGTGCCAGCAAAGCGGGGGGGCCCCAAGATACGCAGTATTTT. Amino acid sequence: CASKAGGPQDTQYF.

This chain uses TRBV3-1 (or the pseudogene TRBV3-2) with TRBJ2-5, with D possibly matching TRBD1 (5 bases). The CDR3 runs 15 residues. V shed 2 bases and J shed 4 bases, with 14 bases lying between them. The germline gives CDR1 LGHDT, CDR2 YNNKEL (reference sequence). In DNA form, the CDR3 reads TGTGCCAGCAGCCAATGGGGCGTTAGAGGAGAGACCCAGTACTTC. Its translation is CASSQWGVRGETQYF.

DNA for the CDR3: TGTGCCAGCAGGGCGGGGGGGCCGTCAGAGCAGTTCTTC. As protein: CASRAGGPSEQFF. The J gene is TRBJ2-1, the V gene TRBV2, with 9 bases lining up with TRBD2. CDR3 length equals 13 residues. Looked up from germline, CDR1 is SNHLY and CDR2 is FYNNEI. The junction had 7 bases not matched to a gene; V was cut back by 6 bases and J by 10 bases.

The genes are TRBV6-5 and TRBJ2-5; possible D gene TRBD1, 5 bases. The CDR3 has 15 residues. Trimming took off 5 bases at V and 3 bases at J, with 16 bases between the two ends. Germline V gene sequence: CDR1 MNHEY, CDR2 SVGAGI. The CDR3 DNA reads TGTGCCAGCAGTAAATTTGGACAATTAGAAGAGACCCAGTACTTC. The encoded protein is CASSKFGQLEETQYF.

The V call is TRBV5-4, the J call TRBJ1-2; no clear D gene. The length of the CDR3 is 14 residues. Germline V gene sequence: CDR1 SGHNT, CDR2 YYREEE (reference sequence). The V and J ends lost 0 bases and 2 bases respectively, with 8 bases between them. This chain's CDR3 is CASSLAAGNYGYTF. As DNA, the CDR3 is TGTGCCAGCAGCTTGGCCGCAGGAAACTATGGCTACACCTTC.